These 30 T cell receptor beta chains were sequenced from one sample in a study of T cell repertoires in cytomegalovirus infection. TCRdb itself ran the reads through MiXCR, one entry per CDR3 protein. The table includes approximately 500,000 distinct CDR3 sequences, about 26% detected once. The sample consisted of PBMCs. The receptors originated from a human donor in good health (CMV status not recorded). Some clones in this sample may be carry-over from other donors' samples.

This clonotype was seen ten or more times. The CDR3 protein is CASSSDSYYGYTF. CDR3 bases: TGTGCCAGCAGCTCGGACAGCTACTATGGCTACACCTTC. The V and J genes are TRBV7-8 and TRBJ1-2; tentative D call: TRBD1 (6 bases). The CDR3 has 13 residues. Germline V gene lookup returns CDR1 SGHVS and CDR2 FQNEAQ. Trimming shortened V by 4 bases and J by 3 bases, and 9 bases separated the two germline ends.

The chain links TRBV12-3 or TRBV12-4 to TRBJ2-7, with TRBD1 as a possible D gene (6 bases). The V and J ends lost 6 bases and 2 bases respectively, with 17 bases between them. The length of the CDR3 is 15 residues. As DNA, the CDR3 is TGTGCCAGCAGCACGAGGGGGTTCAAGCCCTACGAGCAGTACTTC. This encodes CASSTRGFKPYEQYF.

In this sample, this clonotype turned up a few times. V and J are TRBV4-1 and TRBJ1-2, with TRBD1 identical over 7 bases. Germline V gene data show CDR1 as MGHRA and CDR2 as YSYEKL. V was pared by 4 bases and J by 6 bases, with 11 bases of the junction left unmatched. The CDR3 extends over 15 amino acids. The CDR3 DNA is TGCGCCAGCAGCCGAGGACAGGAAAGGTGGGATGGCTACACCTTC. This translates into CASSRGQERWDGYTF.

This chain joins TRBV7-2 and TRBJ2-2, with no clear D. Germline V lookup: CDR1 SGHTA, CDR2 FQGNSA. Trimming pared 4 bases from V and 6 bases from J, leaving 12 bases between. The CDR3 is 14 residues long. For the CDR3, the DNA is TGTGCCAGCAGCTCTCCTAGGTTATCCGGGGAGCTGTTTTTT. It codes for CASSSPRLSGELFF.

This chain joins TRBV20-1 and TRBJ2-5; TRBD1 aligns across 8 bases. This CDR3 region has 13 residues. Germline V gene sequence: CDR1 DFQATT, CDR2 SNEGSKA (reference sequence). The ends lost 6 bases at V and 2 bases at J; junction bases unmatched: 5. The CDR3 DNA reads as TGCAGTGCAGACGGACAGGGTCAAGAGACCCAGTACTTC. This encodes CSADGQGQETQYF.

This clonotype occurred many times. The V gene is TRBV7-8, the J gene TRBJ2-1, with 8 bases aligning to TRBD2. Germline-derived CDR1 and CDR2 are SGHVS and FQNEAQ. V lost 6 bases and J lost 3; bases outside the gene matches: 4. The CDR3 covers 14 residues. CDR3 DNA: TGTGCCAGCAGAGGGCGGGAGGTCTACAATGAGCAGTTCTTC. It translates to CASRGREVYNEQFF. Together with reference TRBV7-8 and TRBJ2-1, the CDR3 gives the full variable domain: GAGVSQSPRYKVAKRGQDVALRCDPISGHVSLFWYQQALGQGPEFLTYFQNEAQLDKSGLPSDRFFAERPEGSVSTLKIQRTQQEDSAVYLCASRGREVYNEQFFGPGTRLTVL.

The chain employs TRBV4-3 and TRBJ1-6; possibly TRBD1 for D (5 bases). The V end was cut by 1 base, the J end by 7 bases, with 17 bases between. This CDR3 is built from 17 residues. Germline V lookup: CDR1 LGHNA, CDR2 YSLEER. This CDR3 is CASSQVQGTAQNSPLHF. The CDR3 DNA reads as TGCGCCAGCAGCCAAGTGCAAGGGACTGCCCAGAATTCACCCCTCCACTTT.

This clonotype has a count of ten or more. The V and J genes are TRBV7-2 and TRBJ2-7; D possibly corresponds to TRBD2 (6 bases). V lost 1 base and J 6 bases, leaving 13 bases between the germline ends. Germline V gene sequence: CDR1 SGHTA, CDR2 FQGNSA. The CDR3 consists of 14 residues. CDR3 amino acids: CASSLVTSWGEQYF. CDR3 bases: TGTGCCAGCAGCTTAGTAACTAGCTGGGGCGAGCAGTACTTC.

This clonotype was counted only a few times. The V gene is TRBV6-2 or TRBV6-3, the J gene TRBJ2-1; TRBD1 or TRBD2 may be the D gene (5 bases each). V lost 5 bases and J lost 3, with 14 bases in between. Germline V gene sequence: CDR1 MNHEY, CDR2 SVGEGT. The length of the CDR3 is 15 residues. For the CDR3, the DNA is TGTGCCAGCAGTGACCTGGGACGCAACTACAATGAGCAGTTCTTC. Protein: CASSDLGRNYNEQFF.

This clonotype occurred a few times. The chain has TRBV7-2 and TRBJ2-1; D not resolved. The CDR3 totals 16 residues. The V gene's germline CDR1 is SGHTA and CDR2 FQGNSA. The V end was cut by 0 bases, the J end by 6 bases, with 15 bases between. CDR3 amino acids: CASSLAPALMFNEQFF. The CDR3 DNA reads as TGTGCCAGCAGCTTAGCGCCTGCCCTAATGTTCAATGAGCAGTTCTTC.

The chain combines TRBV4-3 with TRBJ2-7; a weak D match, TRBD2 (5 bases). Looked up from germline, CDR1 is LGHNA and CDR2 is YSLEER. Trimming left V 10 bases short and J 3 bases short, with 19 bases between. The CDR3 totals 14 residues. This chain's CDR3 is CANRALVGFYEQYF. As DNA, the CDR3 is TGCGCCAATCGGGCACTAGTCGGTTTCTACGAGCAGTACTTC.

This clonotype was recorded at least ten times. The chain has TRBV7-8 and TRBJ1-5; D is unclear. CDR3 length equals 15 residues. The germline V and J ends were trimmed by 5 bases and 4 bases, with 15 bases remaining between them. The germline CDR1 and CDR2 sequences are SGHVS and FQNEAQ. CDR3 nucleotides: TGTGCCAGCAGCCCCCGGGCCAAAAGGAATCAGCCCCAGCATTTT. It specifies CASSPRAKRNQPQHF.

This chain links TRBV12-3 or TRBV12-4 with TRBJ1-6; D gene uncertain. V lost 2 bases and J lost 9, with 5 bases in between. This CDR3 spans 12 amino acids. This CDR3 reads CASSLPGSPLHF. CDR3 nucleotide sequence: TGTGCCAGCAGTTTACCCGGTTCACCCCTCCACTTT.

Many counts were recorded for this clonotype. This chain uses TRBV7-6 with TRBJ1-3; the D gene is possibly TRBD1 (5 bases). The CDR3 is 16 residues long. Per germline, CDR1 SGHVS and CDR2 FNYEAQ. Trimming shortened V by 1 base and J by 0 bases, and 10 bases separated the two germline ends. In DNA form, the CDR3 reads TGTGCCAGCAGCTTAGGCCAGGGACTCTCTGGAAACACCATATATTTT. Its protein is CASSLGQGLSGNTIYF.

This clonotype was observed a few times. V and J are TRBV5-4 and TRBJ2-5; D gene uncertain. The germline V gene has CDR1 SGHNT and CDR2 YYREEE (reference sequence). There are 13 residues in the CDR3. V lost 5 bases and J lost 5, with 13 bases in between. The CDR3 loop is CASSMRPRETQYF. The CDR3 region has the DNA TGTGCCAGCAGTATGAGACCGCGGGAGACCCAGTACTTC.

This clonotype has only a few counts. The CDR3 loop reads CASSRLGGRGSPSGANVLTF. The CDR3 DNA reads TGTGCCAGCAGCCGTCTAGGGGGGCGCGGGTCACCCTCTGGGGCCAACGTCCTGACTTTC. The chain is built from TRBV7-2 and TRBJ2-6; D may be TRBD1 or TRBD2 (6 bases each). CDR1 SGHTA and CDR2 FQGNSA come from the germline V gene. The CDR3 is 20 residues long. V was pared by 5 bases and J by 0 bases, with 23 bases between. Together with reference TRBV7-2 and TRBJ2-6, the CDR3 gives the full variable domain: GAGVSQSPSNKVTEKGKDVELRCDPISGHTALYWYRQSLGQGLEFLIYFQGNSAPDKSGLPSDRFSAERTGGSVSTLTIQRTQQEDSAVYLCASSRLGGRGSPSGANVLTFGAGSRLTVL.

This chain joins TRBV20-1 and TRBJ1-5; D call uncertain. CDR1 is DFQATT, CDR2 SNEGSKA, per germline (reference sequence). The CDR3 totals 13 residues. Trimming cost V 0 bases and J 4 bases, with 7 bases left between them. In DNA, the CDR3 is TGCAGTGCTAGAGATCGAGGAAATCAGCCCCAGCATTTT. Its translation: CSARDRGNQPQHF.

In DNA, the CDR3 is TGTGCCACCGTTAACCCAGGCGGGACTGAAGCTTTCTTT. It yields the protein CATVNPGGTEAFF. The gene calls are TRBV19 and TRBJ1-1; D gene unclear. V was cut by 10 bases and J by 5 bases, with 17 bases left in between. Germline V gene sequence: CDR1 LNHDA, CDR2 SQIVND (reference sequence). The length of the CDR3 is 13 residues.

This rearrangement joins TRBV7-2 to TRBJ1-6; tentatively, D is TRBD1 (5 bases). V was pared by 2 bases and J by 10 bases, with 18 bases between. CDR3 size: 16 residues. CDR1 and CDR2 from the germline V gene are SGHTA and FQGNSA. The CDR3 region is CASSLQPGPLLSPLHF. The CDR3 nucleotides are TGTGCCAGCAGCTTACAGCCGGGGCCCCTTTTGTCACCCCTCCACTTT. Filled out from reference TRBV7-2 and TRBJ1-6, the complete variable domain reads GAGVSQSPSNKVTEKGKDVELRCDPISGHTALYWYRQSLGQGLEFLIYFQGNSAPDKSGLPSDRFSAERTGGSVSTLTIQRTQQEDSAVYLCASSLQPGPLLSPLHFGNGTRLTVT.

This chain uses TRBV7-6 with TRBJ2-1; 10 bases agree with TRBD2. Trimming at V came to 1 base and at J to 9 bases, leaving 9 bases not matched to a gene. Germline CDR1 reads SGHVS; CDR2 reads FNYEAQ. This CDR3 is built from 16 residues. CDR3 amino acids: CASSLDQLAGWGEQFF. Written as DNA, the CDR3 is TGTGCCAGCAGCTTAGATCAACTAGCGGGGTGGGGTGAGCAGTTCTTC.

The J gene is TRBJ2-1, the V gene TRBV29-1, with 10 bases matching TRBD2. The CDR3 contains 16 residues. V was clipped by 2 bases and J by 3 bases; unmatched bases: 7. In germline, CDR1 is SQVTM, CDR2 ANQGSEA. CDR3 coding DNA: TGCAGCGTTGAAAGGGTAGCGGGAGGTTACTACAATGAGCAGTTCTTC. Its protein product is CSVERVAGGYYNEQFF.

The rearrangement links TRBV4-1 to TRBJ1-2, with D maybe TRBD1 (5 bases). V was clipped by 1 base and J by 8 bases, with 11 bases between them. In germline, CDR1 is MGHRA, CDR2 YSYEKL. The CDR3 contains 13 residues. The CDR3 protein is CASSQGDYWGYTF. In DNA, the CDR3 is TGCGCCAGCAGCCAAGGGGACTACTGGGGCTACACCTTC.

V usage is TRBV12-3 or TRBV12-4 and J usage is TRBJ2-7, with D tentatively TRBD1 (6 bases). V lost 2 bases and J 6 bases, leaving 14 bases between the germline ends. There are 14 residues in the CDR3. The CDR3 reads CASSLTQGRIEQYF. The DNA of the CDR3 is TGTGCCAGCAGTTTAACACAGGGTAGGATCGAGCAGTACTTC.

This clonotype showed up many times. This chain links TRBV7-2 with TRBJ2-7; D is unclear. V shed 5 bases and J shed 2 bases, with 13 bases lying between them. The CDR3 consists of 14 residues. Germline loops: CDR1 SGHTA, CDR2 FQGNSA. In nucleotides, the CDR3 is TGTGCCAGCAGCCCAAGCAGTTCCCCCTACGAGCAGTACTTC. Its translation is CASSPSSSPYEQYF.

This clonotype was seen a few times. This chain connects TRBV20-1 to TRBJ2-1; TRBD2 aligns across 11 bases. J gave up 4 bases and V 0 bases, and 8 bases lay outside the gene matches. The germline V gene encodes CDR1 DFQATT and CDR2 SNEGSKA (reference sequence). This CDR3 has 17 amino acids. This CDR3 is CSARDSTIAGGYNEQFF. CDR3 coding DNA: TGCAGTGCTAGAGATTCAACCATAGCGGGAGGGTACAATGAGCAGTTCTTC.

V usage is TRBV11-2 and J usage is TRBJ2-5; unclear D gene. Per the germline V gene, CDR1 is SGHAT and CDR2 is FQNNGV. V was pared by 3 bases and J by 4 bases, with 12 bases between. The CDR3 length is 14 residues. DNA for the CDR3: TGTGCCAGCAGCTTTCGGGCAAGGCTAGAGACCCAGTACTTC. Translating gives CASSFRARLETQYF.

In its sample, this clonotype was seen a few times. J is TRBJ2-1 and V is TRBV20-1; 16 bases match TRBD2. Germline V gene sequence: CDR1 DFQATT, CDR2 SNEGSKA (reference sequence). The J segment lost 9 bases and the V segment lost 4 bases, leaving 3 bases of the junction unmatched. CDR3 size: 14 residues. The CDR3 protein is CSATGTSGRGEQFF. The CDR3, as DNA: TGCAGTGCTACCGGGACTAGCGGGAGGGGTGAGCAGTTCTTC.

Turning to this clonotype: This may be a read error: a much more frequent sequence differs by one nucleotide. No conserved phenylalanine or tryptophan ends this CDR3, so it is likely a read error. The genes are TRBV7-6 and TRBJ2-5, with D tentatively TRBD2 (6 bases). Germline CDR1 is SGHVS and CDR2 is FNYEAQ. CDR3 length: 17 amino acids. Deletions cut 5 bases from V and 4 bases from J, with 23 bases between. Here the CDR3 reads CASSLPAGLVLGETQYS. In DNA form, the CDR3 reads TGTGCCAGCAGCCTCCCTGCGGGATTGGTGTTAGGAGAGACCCAGTACTCC.

J is TRBJ2-6 and V is TRBV4-2, with 7 bases identical to TRBD2. V trimming: 4 bases; J trimming: 1 base; junction bases outside the gene matches: 13. The CDR3 is made up of 19 amino acids. Germline V lookup: CDR1 LGHNA, CDR2 YNFKEQ. In nucleotides, the CDR3 is TGTGCCAGCAGCCCCAGGGAGGGCCTGGCGGGGTCTGGGGCCAACGTCCTGACTTTC. Its translation: CASSPREGLAGSGANVLTF.

This clonotype was found a few times. This sequence joins TRBV19 and TRBJ2-3; D is perhaps TRBD2 (6 bases). The germline CDR1 and CDR2 sequences are LNHDA and SQIVND (reference sequence). The CDR3 extends over 15 amino acids. Trimming left V 7 bases short and J 2 bases short, with 16 bases between. CDR3 in amino acids: CASTRPGLPTDTQYF. In DNA form, the CDR3 reads TGTGCCAGTACTCGCCCGGGACTTCCCACAGATACGCAGTATTTT.